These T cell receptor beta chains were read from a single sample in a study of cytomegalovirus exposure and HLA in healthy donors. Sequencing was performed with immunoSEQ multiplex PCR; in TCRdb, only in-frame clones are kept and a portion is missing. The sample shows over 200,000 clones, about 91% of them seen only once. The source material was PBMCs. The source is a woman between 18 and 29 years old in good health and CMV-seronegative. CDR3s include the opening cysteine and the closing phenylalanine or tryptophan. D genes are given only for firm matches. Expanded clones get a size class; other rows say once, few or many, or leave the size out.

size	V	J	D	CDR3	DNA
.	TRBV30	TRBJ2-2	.	CAWSTGGELFF	TGTGCCTGGAGTACGGGCGGGGAGCTGTTTTTT
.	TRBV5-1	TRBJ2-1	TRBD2	CASSWGLAGEEQFF	TGCGCCAGCAGCTGGGGACTAGCGGGAGAGGAGCAGTTCTTC
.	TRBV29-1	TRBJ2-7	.	CSVAQAYEQYF	TGCAGCGTTGCGCAGGCCTACGAGCAGTACTTC
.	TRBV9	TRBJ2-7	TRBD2	CASSPGSGREYF	TGTGCCAGCAGCCCCGGTAGCGGGAGGGAGTACTTC
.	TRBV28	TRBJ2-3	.	CASSLPQVVGGGTDTQYF	TGTGCCAGCAGTTTGCCCCAAGTGGTGGGGGGAGGCACAGATACGCAGTATTTT
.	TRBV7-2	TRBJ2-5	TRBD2	CASSFQGGGETQYF	TGTGCCAGCAGCTTCCAGGGCGGGGGAGAGACCCAGTACTTC
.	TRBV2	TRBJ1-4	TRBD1	CASRRTGDSEKLFF	TGTGCCAGCAGGAGGACAGGGGATAGTGAAAAACTGTTTTTT
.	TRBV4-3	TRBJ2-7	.	CASSQLRVSEQYF	TGCGCCAGCAGCCAACTGCGGGTAAGCGAGCAGTACTTC
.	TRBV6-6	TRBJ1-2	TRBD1	CASQTGEDYGYTF	TGTGCCAGCCAGACAGGGGAGGACTATGGCTACACCTTC
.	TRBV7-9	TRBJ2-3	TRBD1	CASSVGTGDTDTQYF	TGTGCCAGCAGCGTCGGGACAGGGGACACAGATACGCAGTATTTT
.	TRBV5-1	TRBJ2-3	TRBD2	CASWPGLAASTDTQYF	TGCGCCAGCTGGCCGGGACTAGCGGCTAGCACAGATACGCAGTATTTT
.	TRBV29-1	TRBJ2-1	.	CSVEDQNSNEQFF	TGCAGCGTTGAAGATCAAAATAGCAATGAGCAGTTCTTC
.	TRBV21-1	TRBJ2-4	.	CASSKIRIVGEGLGIQYF	TGTGCCAGCAGCAAAATCCGTATAGTGGGGGAGGGCCTGGGCATTCAGTACTTC
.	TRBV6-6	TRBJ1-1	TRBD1	CASSPRSQGSGTEAFF	TGTGCCAGCAGTCCACGGTCACAGGGGTCGGGCACTGAAGCTTTCTTT
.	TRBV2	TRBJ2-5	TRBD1	CASRATGSPETQYF	TGTGCCAGCAGGGCGACAGGGTCCCCAGAGACCCAGTACTTC
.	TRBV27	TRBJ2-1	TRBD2	CASRGLAGVISYNEQFF	TGTGCCAGCAGGGGACTAGCGGGAGTCATCTCCTACAATGAGCAGTTCTTC
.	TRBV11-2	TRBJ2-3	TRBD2	CASSLATSGKYF	TGTGCCAGCAGCTTAGCGACTAGCGGGAAGTATTTT
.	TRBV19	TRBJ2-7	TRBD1	CASSIEPGTGKQYF	TGTGCCAGTAGTATTGAACCCGGGACAGGAAAGCAGTACTTC
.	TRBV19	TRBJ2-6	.	CASSPLTGSGANVLTF	TGTGCCAGTAGTCCCTTGACAGGCTCTGGGGCCAACGTCCTGACTTTC
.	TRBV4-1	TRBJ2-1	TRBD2	CASSSLAGSSYNEQFF	TGCGCCAGCAGTTCTCTAGCGGGCAGCTCCTACAATGAGCAGTTCTTC
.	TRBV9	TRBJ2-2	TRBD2	CASSVGGSGNLPGELFF	TGTGCCAGCAGCGTAGGGGGTAGCGGGAACCTACCCGGGGAGCTGTTTTTT
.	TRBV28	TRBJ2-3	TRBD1	CASSRPGQGSDTQYF	TGTGCCAGCAGTAGGCCGGGACAGGGATCAGATACGCAGTATTTT
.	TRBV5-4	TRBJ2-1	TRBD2	CASSLVSGRVEQFF	TGTGCCAGCAGCTTGGTCAGCGGGAGGGTTGAGCAGTTCTTC
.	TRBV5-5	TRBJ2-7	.	CASSLLSRVVYEQYF	TGTGCCAGCAGCTTGCTCTCTCGAGTAGTATACGAGCAGTACTTC
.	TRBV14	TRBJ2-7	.	CASSQAPRKASYEQYF	TGTGCCAGCAGCCAAGCCCCGCGGAAGGCCTCCTACGAGCAGTACTTC
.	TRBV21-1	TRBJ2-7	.	CASRAGVLYEQYF	TGTGCCAGTAGAGCGGGAGTGCTCTACGAGCAGTACTTC
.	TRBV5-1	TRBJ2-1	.	CASSLGHGSYNEQFF	TGCGCCAGCAGCTTGGGTCACGGGTCCTACAATGAGCAGTTCTTC
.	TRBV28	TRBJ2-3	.	CASSQGGDTQYF	TGTGCCAGCAGCCAGGGGGGAGATACGCAGTATTTT
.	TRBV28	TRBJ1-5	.	CASSLVVGNQPQHF	TGTGCCAGCAGTTTAGTGGTCGGGAATCAGCCCCAGCATTTT
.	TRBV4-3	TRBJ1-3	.	CASSQDGLGGNTIYF	TGCGCCAGCAGCCAAGATGGACTTGGGGGAAACACCATATATTTT
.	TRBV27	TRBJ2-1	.	CASSPQTPYSSYNEQFF	TGTGCCAGCAGTCCGCAGACTCCTTATTCTTCCTACAATGAGCAGTTCTTC
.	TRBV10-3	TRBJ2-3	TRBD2	CAIGLAGSDTQYF	TGTGCCATCGGACTAGCGGGATCAGATACGCAGTATTTT
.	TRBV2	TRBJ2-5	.	CASSPDATDQETQYF	TGTGCCAGCAGTCCCGACGCCACAGACCAAGAGACCCAGTACTTC
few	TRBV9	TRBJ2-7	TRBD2	CASSVGASGTHEQYF	TGTGCCAGCAGCGTAGGGGCCAGCGGGACCCACGAGCAGTACTTC
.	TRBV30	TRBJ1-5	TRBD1	CAWNAGGVGQPQHF	TGTGCCTGGAACGCAGGGGGCGTCGGTCAGCCCCAGCATTTT
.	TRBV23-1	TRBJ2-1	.	CASSEGCNNEQFF	TGCGCCAGCAGTGAGGGTTGCAACAATGAGCAGTTCTTC
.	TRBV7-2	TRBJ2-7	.	CASSLRGYEQYF	TGTGCCAGCAGCTTAAGGGGCTACGAGCAGTACTTC
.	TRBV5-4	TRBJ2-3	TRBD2	CATGLAGGRTDTQYF	TGTGCCACGGGACTAGCGGGAGGTAGAACAGATACGCAGTATTTT
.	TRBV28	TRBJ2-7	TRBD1	CASQDRGDYEQYF	TGTGCCAGCCAGGACAGGGGCGACTACGAGCAGTACTTC
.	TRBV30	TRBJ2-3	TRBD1	CAWGKGATDTQYF	TGTGCCTGGGGTAAGGGGGCCACAGATACGCAGTATTTT
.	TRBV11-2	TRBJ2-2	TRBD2	CASSLAPWREGYTGELFF	TGTGCCAGCAGCTTAGCCCCTTGGCGGGAGGGATACACCGGGGAGCTGTTTTTT
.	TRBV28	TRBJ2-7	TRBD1	CASSFGTGLYEQYF	TGTGCCAGCAGTTTCGGGACAGGTTTGTACGAGCAGTACTTC
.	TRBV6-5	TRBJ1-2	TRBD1	CASSSDRGQTNYGYTF	TGTGCCAGCAGTTCGGACAGGGGGCAAACTAACTATGGCTACACCTTC
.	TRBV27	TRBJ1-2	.	CASSLSGGGYYGYTF	TGTGCCAGCAGCTTGTCCGGGGGTGGGTACTATGGCTACACCTTC
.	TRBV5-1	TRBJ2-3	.	CASSFSPGTDTQYF	TGCGCCAGCAGCTTTTCACCGGGCACAGATACGCAGTATTTT
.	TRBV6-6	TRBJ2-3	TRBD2	CASDFGGGRADTQYF	TGTGCCAGCGATTTTGGGGGGGGAAGGGCAGATACGCAGTATTTT
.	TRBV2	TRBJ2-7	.	CASYPAGGAREQYF	TGTGCCAGTTATCCTGCTGGGGGGGCAAGGGAGCAGTACTTC
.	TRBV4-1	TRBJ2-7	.	CASSQDTTDFWSYEQYF	TGCGCCAGCAGCCAAGACACAACCGACTTTTGGTCCTACGAGCAGTACTTC
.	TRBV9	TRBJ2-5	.	CASSQGWGTQYF	TGTGCCAGCAGCCAGGGGTGGGGGACCCAGTACTTC
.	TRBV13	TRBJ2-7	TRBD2	CASSYGLAGGTYEQYF	TGTGCCAGCAGTTATGGACTAGCGGGAGGAACCTACGAGCAGTACTTC
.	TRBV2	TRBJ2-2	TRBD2	CARNLKRESTGELFF	TGTGCCAGGAACCTCAAGCGGGAGAGCACCGGGGAGCTGTTTTTT
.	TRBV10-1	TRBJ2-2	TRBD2	CASSSTSEVGELFF	TGCGCCAGCAGTTCAACTAGCGAGGTCGGGGAGCTGTTTTTT
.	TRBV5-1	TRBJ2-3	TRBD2	CASSLVLAGVGTDTQYF	TGCGCCAGCAGCTTGGTACTAGCGGGAGTGGGGACAGATACGCAGTATTTT
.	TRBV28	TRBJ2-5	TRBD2	CASSKLAGRQETQYF	TGTGCCAGCAGTAAACTAGCGGGCAGACAAGAGACCCAGTACTTC
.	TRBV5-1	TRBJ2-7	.	CASSLTLGLTYEQYF	TGCGCCAGCAGCCTCACCTTGGGGCTCACCTACGAGCAGTACTTC
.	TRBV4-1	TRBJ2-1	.	CASSQEAGRDMGNEQFF	TGCGCCAGCAGCCAAGAGGCGGGCCGGGACATGGGCAATGAGCAGTTCTTC
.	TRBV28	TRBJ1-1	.	CASSQNTEAFF	TGTGCCAGCAGCCAGAACACTGAAGCTTTCTTT
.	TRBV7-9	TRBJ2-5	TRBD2	CASSPKFREGQETQYF	TGTGCCAGCAGCCCTAAGTTCCGGGAGGGGCAAGAGACCCAGTACTTC
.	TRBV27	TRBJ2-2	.	CASSFSWGGTGELFF	TGTGCCAGCAGTTTTAGTTGGGGAGGTACCGGGGAGCTGTTTTTT